This paragraph covers one T cell receptor (beta chain) sequence. The target antigen is unknown. The sample is drawn from a study of response to subunit inactivated influenza vaccine. TCRdb reprocessed the RT-PCR reads with MiXCR, giving one entry per CDR3 protein. The sample consists of about 520,000 distinct CDR3 sequences, around 25% of them appearing once. Broader study findings: Authors suggested few new T cells are recruited by each seasonal influenza vaccination.

Trimming took 5 bases from V and 1 from J, leaving 7 bases between them. This CDR3 is 13 amino acids long. CDR1 and CDR2 from the germline V gene are MNHEY and SVGEGT. The material sequenced was CD4+ T cells sorted from PBMCs, taken less than 6 days after vaccination. The sequence was obtained from a man in his fifties or sixties who received an inactivated influenza vaccine. The rearrangement links TRBV6-2 or TRBV6-3 to TRBJ2-3; D uncertain. CDR3 loop: CASSNYRTDTQYF. The CDR3, as DNA: TGTGCCAGCAGTAACTACCGCACAGATACGCAGTATTTT.